The TCR beta chain under discussion was sequenced for a study of T cell changes during pregnancy in multiple sclerosis. This CDR3 spans 14 amino acids. Trimming shortened V by 0 bases and J by 4 bases, and 8 bases separated the two germline ends. Germline-derived CDR1 and CDR2 are SGDLS and YYNGEE. TCRdb's table, derived via immunoSEQ multiplex PCR, lists solely in-frame clones and lacks some. In the table there are 40,000 or so clones, more than 85% of which are singletons. The chain recombines TRBV9 with TRBJ1-3; no clear D. The sequence was collected from a female donor with multiple sclerosis, enrolled in a pregnancy study. Here the sequenced sample was CD8+ T cells from peripheral blood mononuclear cells, taken in the third trimester of pregnancy. The CDR3 coding sequence is TGTGCCAGCAGCGTAGAATACTTCGGAAACACCATATATTTT. It codes for CASSVEYFGNTIYF.